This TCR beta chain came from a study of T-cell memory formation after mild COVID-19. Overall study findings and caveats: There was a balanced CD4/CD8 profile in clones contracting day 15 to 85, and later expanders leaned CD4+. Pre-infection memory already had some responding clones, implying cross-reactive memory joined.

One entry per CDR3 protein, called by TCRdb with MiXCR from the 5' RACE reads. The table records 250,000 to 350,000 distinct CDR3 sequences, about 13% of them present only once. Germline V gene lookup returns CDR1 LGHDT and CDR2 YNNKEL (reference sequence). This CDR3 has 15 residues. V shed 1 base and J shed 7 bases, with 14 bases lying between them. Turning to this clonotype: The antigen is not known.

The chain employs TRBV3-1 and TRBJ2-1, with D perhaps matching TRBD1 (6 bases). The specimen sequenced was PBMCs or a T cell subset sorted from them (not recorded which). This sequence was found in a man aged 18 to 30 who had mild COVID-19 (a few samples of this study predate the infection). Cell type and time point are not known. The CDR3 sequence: CASSQGLGAPNEQFF. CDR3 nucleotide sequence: TGTGCCAGCAGCCAAGGCTTGGGGGCCCCGAATGAGCAGTTCTTC.